Detailed here is one TCR beta chain. Data came from immunoSEQ multiplex PCR; TCRdb stores just in-frame clones and leaves some out. The profile shows about 140,000 clones, around 89% of them singletons. Germline assignment: CDR1 LNHDA and CDR2 SQIVND (reference sequence). The CDR3 is 17 amino acids. With 7 bases clipped from V and 3 bases from J, the junction kept 15 bases outside the gene matches. The data belong to a study of blood T cell repertoires in COVID-19. The origin of this receptor is an elderly woman with acute or convalescent COVID-19. Material: peripheral blood. The V and J genes are TRBV19 and TRBJ1-1; 9 bases align to TRBD1. CDR3 in DNA: TGTGCCAGTACCCCTCGGACAGGGGCCCTGTCGTACACTGAAGCTTTCTTT. It encodes CASTPRTGALSYTEAFF.